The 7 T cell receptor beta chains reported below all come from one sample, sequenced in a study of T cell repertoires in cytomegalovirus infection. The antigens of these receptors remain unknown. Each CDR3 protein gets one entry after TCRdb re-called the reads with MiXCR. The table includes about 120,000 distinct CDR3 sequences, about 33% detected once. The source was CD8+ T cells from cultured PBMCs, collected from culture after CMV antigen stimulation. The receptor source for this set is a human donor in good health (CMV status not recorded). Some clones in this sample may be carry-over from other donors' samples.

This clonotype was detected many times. The CDR3 coding sequence is TGTGCCAGCAGCCCGCAGGGAGTAGGTTACGAGCAGTACTTC. This translates into CASSPQGVGYEQYF. The rearrangement joins TRBV9 to TRBJ2-7; D tentatively reads TRBD1 or TRBD2 (5 bases each). The length of the CDR3 is 14 residues. The V gene lost 4 bases and the J gene lost 4 bases, with 15 bases spanning the gap. The V gene's germline CDR1 is SGDLS and CDR2 YYNGEE. Together with reference TRBV9 and TRBJ2-7, the CDR3 gives the full variable domain: DSGVTQTPKHLITATGQRVTLRCSPRSGDLSVYWYQQSLDQGLQFLIQYYNGEERAKGNILERFSAQQFPDLHSELNLSSLELGDSALYFCASSPQGVGYEQYFGPGTRLTVT.

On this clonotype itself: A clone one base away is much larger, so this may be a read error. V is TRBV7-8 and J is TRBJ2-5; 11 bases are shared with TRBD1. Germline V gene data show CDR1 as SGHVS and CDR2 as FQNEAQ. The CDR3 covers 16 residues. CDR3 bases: TGTGCCAGCAGCTTACTAAGGACAGGGGGCATAGAGAACCAGTACTTC. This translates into CASSLLRTGGIENQYF.

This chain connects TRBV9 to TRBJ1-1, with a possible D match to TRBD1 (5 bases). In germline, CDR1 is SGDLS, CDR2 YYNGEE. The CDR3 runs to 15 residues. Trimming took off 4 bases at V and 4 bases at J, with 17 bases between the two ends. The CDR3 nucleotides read TGTGCCAGCAGCCCCGGGACGGGTATGGCCACTGAAGCTTTCTTT. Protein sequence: CASSPGTGMATEAFF.

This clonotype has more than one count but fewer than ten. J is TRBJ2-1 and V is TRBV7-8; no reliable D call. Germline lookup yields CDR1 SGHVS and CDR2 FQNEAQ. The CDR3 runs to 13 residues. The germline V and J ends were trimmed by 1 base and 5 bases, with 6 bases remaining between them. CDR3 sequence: CASSLEINNEQFF. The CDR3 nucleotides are TGTGCCAGCAGCTTAGAAATTAACAATGAGCAGTTCTTC.

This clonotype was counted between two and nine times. The CDR3 DNA is TGTGCCAGCAGGAGACTAGTGGAGAGCGATGAGCAGTTCTTC. It is translated as CASRRLVESDEQFF. V and J are TRBV6-2 or TRBV6-3 and TRBJ2-1, with D maybe TRBD2 (6 bases). This CDR3 has 14 amino acids. Trimming removed 6 bases from V and 8 bases from J, with 17 bases in between. CDR1 MNHEY and CDR2 SVGEGT come from the germline V gene.

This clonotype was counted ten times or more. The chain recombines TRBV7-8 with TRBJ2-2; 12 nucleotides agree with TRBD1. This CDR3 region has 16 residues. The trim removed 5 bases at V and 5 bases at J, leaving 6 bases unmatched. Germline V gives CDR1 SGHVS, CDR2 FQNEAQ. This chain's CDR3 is CASSEGQGASTGELFF. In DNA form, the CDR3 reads TGTGCCAGCAGCGAGGGACAGGGGGCTTCTACCGGGGAGCTGTTTTTT. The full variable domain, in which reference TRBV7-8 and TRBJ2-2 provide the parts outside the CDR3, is GAGVSQSPRYKVAKRGQDVALRCDPISGHVSLFWYQQALGQGPEFLTYFQNEAQLDKSGLPSDRFFAERPEGSVSTLKIQRTQQEDSAVYLCASSEGQGASTGELFFGEGSRLTVL.

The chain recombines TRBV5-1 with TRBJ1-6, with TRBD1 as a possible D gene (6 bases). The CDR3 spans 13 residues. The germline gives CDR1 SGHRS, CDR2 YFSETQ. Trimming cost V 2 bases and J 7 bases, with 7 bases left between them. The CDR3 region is CASSLTGNSPLHF. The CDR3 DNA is TGCGCCAGCAGCTTAACAGGGAATTCACCCCTCCACTTT.